The 10 T cell receptor beta chains below come from one sample, sequenced in a study of cytomegalovirus exposure and HLA in healthy donors. Use of 60 Vbeta and 13 Jbeta primers characterized the PCR. Clones were read by immunoSEQ multiplex PCR, and TCRdb kept only the in-frame ones, dropping some. The repertoire holds some 150,000 clones, with around 82% as singletons. The sequenced sample consisted of PBMCs. The receptors here all came from a woman aged 40 to 49 in good health and CMV-seropositive.

V gene TRBV10-3 combines with J gene TRBJ2-1, with TRBD2 matching over 10 bases. The trim removed 1 base at V and 6 bases at J, leaving 3 bases unmatched. Germline V gene sequence: CDR1 ENHRY, CDR2 SYGVKD. This CDR3 has 15 residues. CDR3 in amino acids: CAISELGLAVNEQFF. As DNA, the CDR3 is TGTGCCATCAGTGAGTTAGGACTAGCGGTCAATGAGCAGTTCTTC.

V is TRBV29-1 and J is TRBJ2-1; TRBD1 agrees at 9 bases. The ends lost 3 bases at V and 2 bases at J; junction bases unmatched: 5. Per the germline V gene, CDR1 is SQVTM and CDR2 is ANQGSEA. The CDR3 is 15 amino acids. The CDR3 coding sequence is TGCAGCGTTGACGCCGGGACAGGGACCTACAATGAGCAGTTCTTC. Amino acids: CSVDAGTGTYNEQFF.

The chain employs TRBV7-2 and TRBJ2-5; weak D call: TRBD1 (6 bases). Germline V lookup: CDR1 SGHTA, CDR2 FQGNSA. This CDR3 has 16 residues. Deletions cut 0 bases from V and 4 bases from J, with 15 bases between. The DNA for the CDR3 is TGTGCCAGCAGCTTAGCCCACAGGGTTTTGTCAGAGACCCAGTACTTC. Its protein is CASSLAHRVLSETQYF.

V is TRBV7-6 and J is TRBJ2-1; 7 positions agree with TRBD2. This CDR3 spans 17 amino acids. Per germline, CDR1 SGHVS and CDR2 FNYEAQ. V lost 1 base, J lost 4 bases, and 10 bases stayed unmatched. The CDR3 DNA follows: TGTGCCAGCAGCTTAGAGGCTAGCGGTTTTTTATACAATGAGCAGTTCTTC. This gives the protein CASSLEASGFLYNEQFF.

The CDR3 nucleotides are TGCGCCAGCAGCCAAGATCGGCAGGGGGGTAGCTCCTACAATGAGCAGTTCTTC. Amino acid sequence: CASSQDRQGGSSYNEQFF. The V gene is TRBV4-1, the J gene TRBJ2-1; D possibly corresponds to TRBD1 (7 bases). The germline V gene encodes CDR1 MGHRA and CDR2 YSYEKL. The CDR3 is 18 amino acids. The ends were cut back, 0 bases at V and 0 bases at J, with 15 bases in the middle.

The rearrangement uses TRBV18 and TRBJ2-7; a possible D gene is TRBD1 (6 bases). The CDR3 consists of 14 residues. Germline values: CDR1 KGHSH, CDR2 LQKENI. V was pared by 6 bases and J by 4 bases, with 16 bases between. CDR3 residues: CASSSQGQGYEQYF. CDR3 DNA: TGTGCCAGCTCTTCCCAGGGACAAGGTTACGAGCAGTACTTC.

The V gene is TRBV30, the J gene TRBJ2-7; TRBD1 agrees at 12 bases. V lost 5 bases and J lost 1; bases outside the gene matches: 3. There are 14 residues in the CDR3. Germline CDR1 GTSNPN, CDR2 SVGIG (reference sequence). The CDR3 DNA reads as TGTGCCTGGGAGGGACAGGGGGCTTCCTACGAGCAGTACTTC. This sequence encodes CAWEGQGASYEQYF.

The chain couples TRBV30 to TRBJ1-5, with 7 bases matching TRBD1. J was trimmed by 6 bases and V by 6 bases; bases with no gene match: 11. Germline V lookup: CDR1 GTSNPN, CDR2 SVGIG (reference sequence). The CDR3 has 14 residues. Here the CDR3 DNA reads TGTGCCTGTGACAGGGTAGGATCAGGTCAGCCCCAGCATTTT. Translated: CACDRVGSGQPQHF.

This clone showed up just once. The chain is built from TRBV5-1 and TRBJ2-3; 13 nucleotides align to TRBD2. The germline V gene encodes CDR1 SGHRS and CDR2 YFSETQ. The CDR3 runs 18 residues. Losses at the gene ends were 4 bases for V and 0 bases for J; bases not matched to a gene: 8. Written as DNA, the CDR3 is TGCGCCAGCAGCCGGGGGACTAGCGGGGAATCTAGCACAGATACGCAGTATTTT. Residues: CASSRGTSGESSTDTQYF.

The genes are TRBV5-4 and TRBJ2-1; 8 positions agree with TRBD2. V lost 4 bases, J lost 7 bases, and 16 bases stayed unmatched. This CDR3 spans 17 amino acids. Germline CDR1 and CDR2: SGHNT and YYREEE (reference sequence). CDR3 region: CASSPGGLGREVNEQFF. The CDR3 DNA sequence: TGTGCCAGCAGCCCTGGAGGGCTTGGGCGGGAGGTTAATGAGCAGTTCTTC.